This T cell receptor (beta chain) was recovered during a study of T cells after yellow fever vaccination. The study, taken as a whole, reports: Clonotypes that responded to the vaccine were almost all undetectable in sorted memory subsets on day 0. Weaker, the secondary response had a peak occurring faster, on day 5 versus 15. Once the booster was given, most primary-vaccination clones reappeared, at 95% to 97% for CD4 and 85% to 90% for CD8.

By share, this clonotype counts as medium-sized. UMIs and a universal primer site were added when TCR cDNA was made by 5'RACE template switching. TCRdb passed the 5' RACE reads through MiXCR, listing each CDR3 protein once. The sample lists approximately 10,000 distinct CDR3 sequences, around 4.7% occurring once. In germline, CDR1 is LGHNA, CDR2 YNFKEQ. The V and J ends lost 2 bases and 6 bases, in that order; junction bases with no gene match: 11. This CDR3 region has 18 residues. This receptor was identified in a man aged 18-30 years who received the YFV17D yellow fever vaccine. This rearrangement joins TRBV4-2 to TRBJ2-1; 12 nucleotides line up with TRBD2. Sequencing used PBMCs, either bulk or a sorted T-cell subset (CD4+, CD8+, memory, or dextramer-sorted; not recorded which), obtained roughly 15 days after the first yellow fever vaccination. The chain's CDR3 is CASSQRASGGALRNEQFF. In nucleotides, the CDR3 is TGTGCCAGCAGCCAAAGGGCTAGCGGGGGGGCCCTTCGCAATGAGCAGTTCTTC.